This T cell receptor (beta chain) was identified in a study of T cells in Graves' hyperthyroidism and ophthalmopathy. RNA transcripts yielded amplified TCR beta CDR3 regions. First-round RT-PCR of the TCR CDR3 relied on the HTBI primer set. In TCRdb, the multiplex PCR reads were re-called with MiXCR into one record per CDR3 protein. The sample holds about 250,000 distinct CDR3 sequences, over 20% seen once. The source material was blood. This sequence originates from a man in his thirties or forties with Graves' ophthalmopathy.

The CDR3 loop reads CASSVGAEVNTEAFF. The CDR3 bases are TGTGCCAGCAGCGTAGGGGCGGAGGTGAACACTGAAGCTTTCTTT. V usage is TRBV9 and J usage is TRBJ1-1; D remains ambiguous. The V end lost 0 bases, the J end lost 0 bases, and 9 bases lay between the germline ends. CDR1 and CDR2 from the germline V gene are SGDLS and YYNGEE. The CDR3 consists of 15 residues.